What follows describes a single TCR beta chain. This receptor's antigen is unknown. Per-base qualities were not stored, and no clone one base away is much larger. TCRbeta CDR3 regions were amplified from genomic DNA by means of the immunoSEQ Assay, a bias-controlled multiplex PCR. On the study's bioinformatics: Nucleated cell counts per sample were estimated from amplification of reference gene primers within the assay. To quantify the absolute abundance of each unique TCRbeta CDR3 rearrangement, sequence reads were collapsed and filtered. Productive Simpson clonality was computed per sample as the square root of Simpson's diversity index over productive rearrangements. TCRdb took this table from immuneACCESS and kept in-frame rearrangements with V and J called. Such tables lack part of the clones; where checked against another copy, unresolved V genes explain under half of the gap, and the rest is unexplained. V, J and clone size reflect that table, while D and trimming were determined from the DNA. The sample data list under 300,000 clones, and roughly 82% of these were observed just once. 4.9% of the sample comes from the top ten.

The cysteine opens and the phenylalanine closes a CDR3 of 14 amino acids. CDR3 DNA only is kept here, 42 bases in frame from base 1. Looking up the germline V gene yields CDR1 SGHAT and CDR2 FQNNGV. A distance of 11 bases separates the germline ends of V and J, which lose 2 bases and 3 bases respectively. This specimen comes from a study of blood T cell repertoires in COVID-19 (TCRdb year 2020). For context, the study as a whole: Samples from collaborators originated in the United States, Italy and Spain and spanned both the acute and convalescent phases of COVID-19. The repertoires were made available in a free public database intended to serve as a resource for research on the immune response to SARS-CoV-2. HLA class I and class II types, where available, came from metadata supplied by the sample provider rather than from assay-based typing. Subjects who had been exposed to COVID-19, were actively infected with it, or had recovered from it provided the deeply sampled blood TCRbeta repertoires that made up the dataset. The prospective study material was composed of cDNA or gDNA derived from T cells, B-cell-depleted T cells, or PBMCs. The sample metadata nearly always contained a de-identified subject ID, COVID-19 status, age in years and sex. Samples came from the ongoing ImmuneRACE study (first 160 participants) plus 1,254 subjects from 6 global collaborators.

Each collaborating institution followed its own protocols to collect whole blood in K2EDTA tubes. Collaborator samples were shipped for TCRbeta analysis as frozen whole blood, isolated PBMCs, or DNA extracted from either sample type. Study-level results and caveats: How much clinical and demographic metadata was included differed by source and by participant, and the metadata was provided uncurated.

Here the chain combines TRBV11-2 and TRBJ2-7; the D gene identity is not certain. The TCR originated in an elderly woman with active or convalescent COVID-19. The material sequenced was peripheral blood. The CDR3 reads as follows: CASSLSQIFYEQYF. The bases are TGTGCCAGCAGCTTATCGCAGATTTTCTACGAGCAGTACTTC.